This record concerns one TCR beta chain sequence. Primers: 60 Vbeta forward and 13 Jbeta reverse. Using immunoSEQ multiplex PCR, the repertoire was profiled, and TCRdb retains in-frame clones only, with some absent. The data show 93,000 or so clones, more than 65% seen once. The data are from a study of cytomegalovirus exposure and HLA in healthy donors. The sample consisted of PBMCs. The sequence came from a woman between 18 and 30 years old in good health and CMV-seropositive.

The CDR3 reads CASSAWGDENTEAFF. The CDR3 DNA sequence: TGTGCCAGCAGCGCCTGGGGGGATGAGAACACTGAAGCTTTCTTT. V is TRBV7-9 and J is TRBJ1-1, with D perhaps matching TRBD1 (5 bases). Deletions cut 5 bases from V and 1 base from J, with 14 bases between. Germline lookup yields CDR1 SEHNR and CDR2 FQNEAQ (reference sequence). The CDR3 has 15 amino acids.